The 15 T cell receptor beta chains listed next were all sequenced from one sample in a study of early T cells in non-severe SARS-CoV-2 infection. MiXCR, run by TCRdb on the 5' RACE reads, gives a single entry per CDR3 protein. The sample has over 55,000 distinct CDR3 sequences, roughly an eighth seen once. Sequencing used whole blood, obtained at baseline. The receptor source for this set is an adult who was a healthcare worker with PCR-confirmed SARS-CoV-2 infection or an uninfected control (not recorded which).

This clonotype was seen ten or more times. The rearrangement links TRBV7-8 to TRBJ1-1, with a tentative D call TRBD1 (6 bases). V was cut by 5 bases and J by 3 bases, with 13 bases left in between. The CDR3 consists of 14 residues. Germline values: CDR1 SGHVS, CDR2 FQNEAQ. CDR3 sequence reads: CASSTFTGYTEAFF. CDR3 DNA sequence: TGTGCCAGCAGCACCTTTACAGGGTACACTGAAGCTTTCTTT.

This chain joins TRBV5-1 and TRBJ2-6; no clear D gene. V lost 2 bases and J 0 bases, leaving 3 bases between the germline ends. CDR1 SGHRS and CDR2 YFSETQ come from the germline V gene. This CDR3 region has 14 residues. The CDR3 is CASSFTSGANVLTF. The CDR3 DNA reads TGCGCCAGCAGCTTTACCTCTGGGGCCAACGTCCTGACTTTC.

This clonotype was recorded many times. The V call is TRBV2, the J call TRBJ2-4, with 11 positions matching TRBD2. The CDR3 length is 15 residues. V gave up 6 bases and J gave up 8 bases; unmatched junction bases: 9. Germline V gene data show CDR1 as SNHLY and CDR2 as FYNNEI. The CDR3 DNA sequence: TGTGCCAGCAGAGAGTGGGGACTAGCGGAGGACATTCAGTACTTC. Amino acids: CASREWGLAEDIQYF.

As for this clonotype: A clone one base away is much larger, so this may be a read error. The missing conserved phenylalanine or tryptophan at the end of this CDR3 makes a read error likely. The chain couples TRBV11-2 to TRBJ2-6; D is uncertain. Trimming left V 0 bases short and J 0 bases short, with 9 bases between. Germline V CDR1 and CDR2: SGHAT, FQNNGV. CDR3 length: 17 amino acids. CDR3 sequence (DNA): TGTGCCAGCAGCTTAGATCGCAGGTACTCTGGGGCCAACGTCCTGACTTCC. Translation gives CASSLDRRYSGANVLTS.

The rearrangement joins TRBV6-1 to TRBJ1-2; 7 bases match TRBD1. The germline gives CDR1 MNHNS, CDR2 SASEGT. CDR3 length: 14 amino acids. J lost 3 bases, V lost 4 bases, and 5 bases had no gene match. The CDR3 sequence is CASSAATGDYGYTF. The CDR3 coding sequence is TGTGCCAGCAGTGCCGCAACAGGGGACTATGGCTACACCTTC.

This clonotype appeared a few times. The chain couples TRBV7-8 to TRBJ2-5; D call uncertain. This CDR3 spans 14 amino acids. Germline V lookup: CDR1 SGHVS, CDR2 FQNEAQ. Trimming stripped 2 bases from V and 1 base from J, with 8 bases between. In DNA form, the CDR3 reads TGTGCCAGCAGCTTAATTGGGGTCCAAGAGACCCAGTACTTC. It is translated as CASSLIGVQETQYF.

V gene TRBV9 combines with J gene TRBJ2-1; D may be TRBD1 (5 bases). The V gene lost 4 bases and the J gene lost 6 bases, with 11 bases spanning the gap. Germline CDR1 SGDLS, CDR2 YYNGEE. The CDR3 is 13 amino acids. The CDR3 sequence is CASSLPQGNEQFF. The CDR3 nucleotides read TGTGCCAGCAGCCTACCCCAGGGCAATGAGCAGTTCTTC.

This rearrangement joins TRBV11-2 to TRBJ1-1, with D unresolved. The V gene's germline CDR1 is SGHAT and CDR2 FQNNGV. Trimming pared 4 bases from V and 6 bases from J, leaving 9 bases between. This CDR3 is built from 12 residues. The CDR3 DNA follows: TGTGCCAGCAGCTCCGGTATCGCTGAAGCTTTCTTT. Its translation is CASSSGIAEAFF.

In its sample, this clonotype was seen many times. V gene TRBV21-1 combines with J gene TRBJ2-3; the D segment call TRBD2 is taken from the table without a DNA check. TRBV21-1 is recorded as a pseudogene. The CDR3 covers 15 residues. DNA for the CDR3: TGTGCCAGCAGCAAAGGCGGGGGACTCACAGATACGCAGTATTTT. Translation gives CASSKGGGLTDTQYF.

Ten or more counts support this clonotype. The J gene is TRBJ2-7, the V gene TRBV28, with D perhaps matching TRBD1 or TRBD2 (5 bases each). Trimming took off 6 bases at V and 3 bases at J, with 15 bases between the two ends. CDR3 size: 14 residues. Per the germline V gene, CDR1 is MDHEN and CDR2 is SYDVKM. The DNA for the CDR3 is TGTGCCAGCAGCTCCGGGACCATATTCTACGAGCAGTACTTC. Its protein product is CASSSGTIFYEQYF.

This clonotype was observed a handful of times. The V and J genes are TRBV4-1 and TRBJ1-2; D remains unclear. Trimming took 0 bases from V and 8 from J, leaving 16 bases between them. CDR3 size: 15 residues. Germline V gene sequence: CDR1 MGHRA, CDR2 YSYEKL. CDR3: CASSQELGIGVGYTF. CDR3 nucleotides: TGCGCCAGCAGCCAAGAATTAGGTATCGGGGTCGGCTACACCTTC.

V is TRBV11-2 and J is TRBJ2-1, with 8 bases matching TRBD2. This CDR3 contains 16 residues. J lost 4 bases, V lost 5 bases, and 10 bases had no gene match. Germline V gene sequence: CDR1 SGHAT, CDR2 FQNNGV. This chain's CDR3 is CASSTTGTRPYNEQFF. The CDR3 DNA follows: TGTGCCAGCAGCACGACCGGGACTAGACCATACAATGAGCAGTTCTTC. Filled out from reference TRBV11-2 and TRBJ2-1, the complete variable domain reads EAGVAQSPRYKIIEKRQSVAFWCNPISGHATLYWYQQILGQGPKLLIQFQNNGVVDDSQLPKDRFSAERLKGVDSTLKIQPAKLEDSAVYLCASSTTGTRPYNEQFFGPGTRLTVL.

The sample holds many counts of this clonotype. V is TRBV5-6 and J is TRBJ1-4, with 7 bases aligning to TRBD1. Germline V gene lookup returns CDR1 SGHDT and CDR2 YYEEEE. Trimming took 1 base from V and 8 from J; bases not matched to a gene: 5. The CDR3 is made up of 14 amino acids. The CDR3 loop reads CASSLKGAGEKLFF. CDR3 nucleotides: TGTGCCAGCAGCTTGAAGGGGGCAGGGGAAAAACTGTTTTTT. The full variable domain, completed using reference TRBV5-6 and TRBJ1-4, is DAGVTQSPTHLIKTRGQQVTLRCSPKSGHDTVSWYQQALGQGPQFIFQYYEEEERQRGNFPDRFSGHQFPNYSSELNVNALLLGDSALYLCASSLKGAGEKLFFGSGTQLSVL.

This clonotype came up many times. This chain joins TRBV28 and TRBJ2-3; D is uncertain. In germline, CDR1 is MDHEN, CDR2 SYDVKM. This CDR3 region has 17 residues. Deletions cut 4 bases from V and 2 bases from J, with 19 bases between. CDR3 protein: CASSSQYLVSNTDTQYF. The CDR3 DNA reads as TGTGCCAGCAGTTCCCAATACCTCGTTTCCAACACAGATACGCAGTATTTT.

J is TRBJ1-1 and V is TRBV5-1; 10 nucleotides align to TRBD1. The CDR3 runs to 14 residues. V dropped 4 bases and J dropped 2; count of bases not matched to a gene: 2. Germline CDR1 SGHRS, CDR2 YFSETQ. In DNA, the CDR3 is TGCGCCAGCAGCGCGACAGGGGGCAACACTGAAGCTTTCTTT. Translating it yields CASSATGGNTEAFF.